This T cell receptor (beta chain) was observed in a study of T cell responses to AZD1222 COVID-19 vaccine. Data came from immunoSEQ multiplex PCR; TCRdb stores just in-frame clones and leaves some out. This table has 90,000 to 150,000 clones, about 86% appearing once. This clone was counted a few times. Its matching antigen is unknown. Germline values: CDR1 MNHEY, CDR2 SVGAGI. The CDR3 has 15 amino acids. V shed 5 bases, J shed 1 base, and the junction held 7 bases outside the gene matches. Study-level results: Every sample of the repertoires postdated the peak T cell response. A mostly white British donor set with more females was recruited, and clonal diversity was possibly underestimated. Spike-specific TCR breadth rose after two AZD1222 doses, and depth rose as well. Targets within unmutated variant regions were reportedly found for nearly half of spike-specific TCRs.

The sequence was obtained from an adult who received the AZD1222 COVID-19 vaccine. Specimen: peripheral blood, collected 28 days after the second AZD1222 dose. The J gene is TRBJ1-1, the V gene TRBV6-5, with 7 bases that match TRBD1. The CDR3 bases are TGTGCCAGCAGTCCCTGGACAGGCGCGAACACTGAAGCTTTCTTT. Translated: CASSPWTGANTEAFF.